This T cell receptor beta chain stems from a study of T cell repertoires in cytomegalovirus infection. For the study at large: Alongside well-studied HLA-B-restricted CMV epitopes, recently identified HLA-C-restricted CMV epitopes were also used. Study-wide results and caveats: Summed frequency of shared TCR beta families picked out CMV carriers who also had the relevant HLA. The response measured ex vivo was dominated by TCR beta clonotypes (HLA-C-restricted and CMV-specific).

TCRdb reprocessed the reads via MiXCR and lists one record per CDR3 protein. The sample includes 380,000 or so distinct CDR3 sequences, about a third of them seen just once. The CDR3 contains 15 residues. Per germline, CDR1 SEHNR and CDR2 FQNEAQ (reference sequence). V dropped 1 base and J dropped 1 base, with 10 bases sitting between them. About this clonotype: Its antigen is as yet unknown.

The chain links TRBV7-9 to TRBJ1-1; D gene unclear. This TCR was recovered from a human donor in good health (CMV status not recorded). Some clones in this sample may be carry-over from other donors' samples. The sample in question was cultured PBMCs, obtained from culture after CMV antigen stimulation. The CDR3 region has the DNA TGTGCCAGCAGCTTAGAGGGAAGGTGGAACACTGAAGCTTTCTTT. It translates to CASSLEGRWNTEAFF.